This is a list of T cell receptor beta chains from one sample in a study of Ad26.COV2.S vaccination and SARS-CoV-2 variants. Clones were sequenced by immunoSEQ multiplex PCR, and TCRdb holds only the in-frame ones, with some missing. The data contain 300,000 to 400,000 clones, roughly 84% of them singletons. The sample in question was peripheral blood, obtained in a trial of Ad26.COV2.S vaccine versus placebo. The origin of the receptors is a person aged 18 to 65 who received the Ad26.COV2.S COVID-19 vaccine or a placebo. The conserved cysteine and the conserved F or W are not part of the CDR3 here. D genes are given only for firm matches.

v_gene | len | d_gene | CDR3aa
TRBV10-3 | 15 | - | AISPPPAGRGANVLT
TRBV5-4 | 13 | - | ASSSIGQQIYEQY
TRBV6-2/TRBV6-3 | 15 | TRBD1 | ASSGPRDSPSNTEAF
TRBV3-1/TRBV3-2 | 11 | - | ASSQVASTPLH
TRBV7-8 | 12 | - | ASSTRTAGNTIY
TRBV5-3 | 17 | TRBD1 | ARSLPPDRGAWWGTEAF
TRBV9 | 15 | - | ASSSYVDGGRRNTIY
TRBV11-2 | 12 | - | ASRHPREGYGYT
TRBV2 | 14 | - | ASSEGGLLNTGELF
TRBV4-3 | 11 | - | ASSQIPGNTIY
TRBV9 | 14 | - | ASSVRDYGRLSEAF
TRBV6-2/TRBV6-3 | 16 | TRBD2 | ASSYLAGLTSSYNEQF
TRBV30 | 11 | - | AWRWSRDTEAF
TRBV9 | 13 | TRBD1 | ASSSPDRGNSPLH
TRBV7-2 | 11 | - | ASSLRARETQY
TRBV18 | 13 | - | ASSRRQVGEFGYT
TRBV11-2 | 14 | TRBD2 | ASSLFIAGGSETQY
TRBV7-2 | 12 | - | ASSLGSTNEKLF
TRBV27 | 13 | - | ASSLAGASPYEQY
TRBV19 | 12 | - | ASSITRAQETQY
TRBV19 | 12 | - | ASSIIEAAGSAF
TRBV3-1/TRBV3-2 | 13 | - | ASSQEWLGVGTQY